Below, 16 T cell receptor beta chains from the same sample are listed, as sequenced in a study of blood T cell repertoires in COVID-19. Assay used: immunoSEQ multiplex PCR; TCRdb lists only in-frame clones, some missing. The sample consists of over 150,000 clones, roughly 85% of them appearing once. Input material: peripheral blood. The receptors come from a woman aged 70 to 79 with acute or convalescent COVID-19.

A single count supports this clone. The chain is built from TRBV2 and TRBJ2-2, with TRBD2 identical over 7 bases. V shed 7 bases and J 4 bases; nucleotides not matched to a gene: 6. The CDR3 extends over 14 amino acids. Germline CDR1 is SNHLY and CDR2 is FYNNEI. CDR3 region: CASKEREITGELFF. CDR3 coding DNA: TGTGCCAGCAAGGAGCGGGAAATCACCGGGGAGCTGTTTTTT.

This sequence joins TRBV24-1 and TRBJ1-1; tentatively, D is TRBD1 (6 bases). From germline, CDR1 is KGHDR and CDR2 SFDVKD. This CDR3 has 13 residues. V was pared by 5 bases and J by 1 base, with 7 bases between. The DNA of the CDR3 is TGTGCCACCAGTGGACAGGCGAACACTGAAGCTTTCTTT. Amino acid sequence: CATSGQANTEAFF.

CDR3 bases: TGTGCCAGCAGCTTGGATATCAGGGTGAAAAATGGCTACACCTTC. As protein: CASSLDIRVKNGYTF. The rearrangement joins TRBV5-4 to TRBJ1-2; D might be TRBD1 (5 bases). The V gene's germline CDR1 is SGHNT and CDR2 YYREEE (reference sequence). The CDR3 length is 15 residues. With 0 bases removed from V and 6 bases from J, the gap between germline ends came to 15 bases.

The rearrangement joins TRBV10-3 to TRBJ2-2; 8 positions agree with TRBD2. Germline CDR1 ENHRY, CDR2 SYGVKD. The CDR3 loop spans 14 amino acids. J lost 6 bases, V lost 4 bases, and 4 bases had no gene match. The CDR3 loop reads CAISAGLDSGELFF. The CDR3 region has the DNA TGTGCCATCAGTGCGGGACTAGATTCCGGGGAGCTGTTTTTT.

This clone was seen just once. CDR3 DNA sequence: TGTGCCAGCAGCCAAGGAGGCCAGCGGGAGCAGTACTTC. It is translated as CASSQGGQREQYF. This chain connects TRBV3-1 (or the pseudogene TRBV3-2) to TRBJ2-7; TRBD2 is a possible D gene (5 bases). Trimming removed 1 base at V and 7 bases at J, with 11 bases between. The CDR3 extends over 13 amino acids. Germline CDR1 reads LGHDT; CDR2 reads YNNKEL (reference sequence).

The rearrangement uses TRBV19 and TRBJ2-1; 12 positions agree with TRBD2. This CDR3 is built from 15 residues. After removal of 4 bases from V and 9 bases from J, the junction contained 7 bases not matched to a gene. Germline lookup yields CDR1 LNHDA and CDR2 SQIVND (reference sequence). DNA for the CDR3: TGTGCCAGTAGTAACCTAGCGGGGGGGTGGAGTGAGCAGTTCTTC. Translating it yields CASSNLAGGWSEQFF.

The chain uses TRBV5-6 and TRBJ1-2, with 9 bases matching TRBD1. With V trimmed by 3 bases and J by 7 bases, 7 bases remained unmatched. The CDR3 contains 14 residues. Germline-derived CDR1 and CDR2 are SGHDT and YYEEEE. CDR3 coding DNA: TGTGCCAGCAGCTCAGACAGGGGGGGATTTGGCTACACCTTC. It is translated as CASSSDRGGFGYTF.

The chain recombines TRBV2 with TRBJ1-3, with 9 bases lining up with TRBD1. Trimming took 7 bases from V and 2 from J; bases not matched to a gene: 9. Germline V gene sequence: CDR1 SNHLY, CDR2 FYNNEI. The CDR3 spans 16 residues. CDR3 in DNA: TGTGCCAGCAATCCACAGGGGGCGCGGGCTGGAAACACCATATATTTT. It yields the protein CASNPQGARAGNTIYF. Full variable domain (rest looked up from reference TRBV2 and TRBJ1-3): EPEVTQTPSHQVTQMGQEVILRCVPISNHLYFYWYRQILGQKVEFLVSFYNNEISEKSEIFDDQFSVERPDGSNFTLKIRSTKLEDSAMYFCASNPQGARAGNTIYFGEGSWLTVV.

V is TRBV1 and J is TRBJ1-4; whether TRBD1, the table's D call, matches the DNA was not checked. TRBV1 is labeled a pseudogene. The CDR3 spans 18 residues. This CDR3 reads CTSSQIRDRGPTNEKLFF. CDR3 nucleotide sequence: TGCACCAGCAGCCAAATTCGGGACAGGGGCCCAACTAATGAAAAACTGTTTTTT.

The chain has TRBV2 and TRBJ1-6; 8 bases line up with TRBD1. V lost 3 bases to trimming and J lost 7 bases; unmatched junction nucleotides: 5. Germline V lookup: CDR1 SNHLY, CDR2 FYNNEI. CDR3 length: 15 residues. CDR3: CASSEGRTGNSPLHF. The DNA of the CDR3 is TGTGCCAGCAGTGAGGGACGGACAGGGAATTCACCCCTCCACTTT.

This clone was counted once. In DNA, the CDR3 is TGTGCCAGCAGCTTATACTACGCTCTGACTAGCGGAAACACAGATACGCAGTATTTT. It encodes CASSLYYALTSGNTDTQYF. The chain combines TRBV7-9 with TRBJ2-3, with 9 nucleotides matching TRBD2. J was trimmed by 2 bases and V by 2 bases; bases with no gene match: 14. The length of the CDR3 is 19 residues. Per germline, CDR1 SEHNR and CDR2 FQNEAQ (reference sequence).

This chain joins TRBV29-1 and TRBJ2-7; D possibly corresponds to TRBD2 (6 bases). Germline lookup yields CDR1 SQVTM and CDR2 ANQGSEA. V dropped 3 bases and J dropped 6 bases, with 9 bases sitting between them. The CDR3 covers 11 residues. The CDR3 is CSVDGGGEQYF. CDR3 DNA sequence: TGCAGCGTTGATGGGGGAGGCGAGCAGTACTTC.

This clone was counted at least ten times. A junction end diverges from the germline sequence, so it may reflect a read error. The chain carries TRBV10-3 and TRBJ1-2; 9 bases match TRBD1. Germline V lookup: CDR1 ENHRY, CDR2 SYGVKD. The length of the CDR3 is 11 residues. CDR3 in DNA: TGTGCCATCGGGACAGGGTACTTTCCGGCCTTC. Translation: CAIGTGYFPAF.

This clone was counted at least ten times. V gene TRBV7-2 combines with J gene TRBJ2-1; TRBD2 aligns across 7 bases. Germline CDR1 and CDR2: SGHTA and FQGNSA. CDR3 length: 15 residues. V was clipped by 4 bases and J by 6 bases; unmatched bases: 9. Written as DNA, the CDR3 is TGTGCCAGCAGCTCAAGCGGGATTTTCGGCAATGAGCAGTTCTTC. Amino acids: CASSSSGIFGNEQFF.

This clone is a singleton in its sample. The chain employs TRBV2 and TRBJ2-5; 7 positions match TRBD2. Germline V lookup: CDR1 SNHLY, CDR2 FYNNEI. This CDR3 region has 14 residues. The V gene end was trimmed by 8 bases and the J gene end by 2 bases; junction bases not matched to a gene: 8. The CDR3 spells CASWDLAVQETQYF. The CDR3 DNA reads as TGTGCCAGCTGGGATCTAGCGGTACAAGAGACCCAGTACTTC.

This clone has just one count. The chain combines TRBV18 with TRBJ1-1; the match to TRBD1 covers 9 bases. CDR1 and CDR2 from the germline V gene are KGHSH and LQKENI. With V trimmed by 6 bases and J by 5 bases, 7 bases remained unmatched. CDR3 length: 14 amino acids. CDR3 residues: CASSPDRGETEAFF. The CDR3 nucleotides are TGTGCCAGCTCGCCGGACAGGGGAGAAACTGAAGCTTTCTTT.